The rows below give T cell receptor beta chains drawn from one sample of a study of blood T cell repertoires in COVID-19. The method was immunoSEQ multiplex PCR; TCRdb's version includes in-frame clones alone and lacks a portion of them. The sample comprises about 74,000 clones, 87% of which are singletons, and roughly 28% rests with the top ten. The sample consisted of peripheral blood. Receptors originate from a woman older than 75 with active or convalescent COVID-19. Both conserved end residues are part of each CDR3. Fields, in order: J gene, V gene, D gene, clone size, CDR3 DNA, CDR3 protein. D genes are given only for firm matches. Only part of the rows carry a size: once, few, many, or a class if the clone is expanded.

j_call: TRBJ2-2
v_call: TRBV10-3
d_call: TRBD2
clone_size: NA
cdr3_nt: TGTGCCATTTTCGAGCGGGGGGAGATCACCGGGGAGCTGTTTTTT
cdr3_aa: CAIFERGEITGELFF

j_call: TRBJ2-5
v_call: TRBV9
d_call: NA
clone_size: NA
cdr3_nt: TGTGCCAGCAGCTGGATGGCGGAAGAGACCCAGTACTTC
cdr3_aa: CASSWMAEETQYF

j_call: TRBJ1-6
v_call: TRBV19
d_call: NA
clone_size: NA
cdr3_nt: TGTGCCAGTAGTATTACAGGCAGGGTGAATTCACCCCTCCACTTT
cdr3_aa: CASSITGRVNSPLHF

j_call: TRBJ2-3
v_call: TRBV3-1/TRBV3-2
d_call: TRBD2
clone_size: NA
cdr3_nt: TGTGCCAGCAGCCACTTCGGGACTACGAGCACAGATACGCAGTATTTT
cdr3_aa: CASSHFGTTSTDTQYF

j_call: TRBJ1-2
v_call: TRBV6-2/TRBV6-3
d_call: NA
clone_size: NA
cdr3_nt: TGTGCCAGCAGTTATAAGAGTAATTATGGCTACACCTTC
cdr3_aa: CASSYKSNYGYTF

j_call: TRBJ2-4
v_call: TRBV19
d_call: NA
clone_size: NA
cdr3_nt: TGTGCCAGTACCCAGACAGGCGGGCTCATTCAGTACTTC
cdr3_aa: CASTQTGGLIQYF

j_call: TRBJ1-6
v_call: TRBV19
d_call: TRBD1
clone_size: NA
cdr3_nt: TGTGCCAGTAGTATGGACAGGGCCAATTCACCCCTCCACTTT
cdr3_aa: CASSMDRANSPLHF

j_call: TRBJ2-5
v_call: TRBV30
d_call: TRBD2
clone_size: NA
cdr3_nt: TGTGCCTGGAGGGCACTAGCGGGGTATCAAGAGACCCAGTACTTC
cdr3_aa: CAWRALAGYQETQYF

j_call: TRBJ1-4
v_call: TRBV19
d_call: NA
clone_size: NA
cdr3_nt: TGTGCCAGTAGTATAAATCGACCATACGGGGAAAAACTGTTTTTT
cdr3_aa: CASSINRPYGEKLFF

j_call: TRBJ2-2
v_call: TRBV3-1/TRBV3-2
d_call: NA
clone_size: NA
cdr3_nt: TGTGCCAGCAGCCAACCCGACTGGCGGCCCGGGGAGCTGTTTTTT
cdr3_aa: CASSQPDWRPGELFF

j_call: TRBJ2-3
v_call: TRBV19
d_call: TRBD2
clone_size: once
cdr3_nt: TGTGCCAGTAGTGACCACGGACTAGCGGGGACAGATACGCAGTATTTT
cdr3_aa: CASSDHGLAGTDTQYF

j_call: TRBJ2-1
v_call: TRBV7-2
d_call: TRBD2
clone_size: NA
cdr3_nt: TGTGCCAGCAGGATGGGTAGCGGGGGGGTCAATGAGCAGTTCTTC
cdr3_aa: CASRMGSGGVNEQFF

j_call: TRBJ1-4
v_call: TRBV2
d_call: TRBD1
clone_size: few
cdr3_nt: TGTGCCAGCAGTCCTACAGGGGTTCTTGGTGAAAAACTGTTTTTT
cdr3_aa: CASSPTGVLGEKLFF

j_call: TRBJ1-2
v_call: TRBV10-1
d_call: NA
clone_size: NA
cdr3_nt: TGCGCCAGCAGTGATCCCAGGTCATATAACTATGGCTACACCTTC
cdr3_aa: CASSDPRSYNYGYTF

j_call: TRBJ1-2
v_call: TRBV10-3
d_call: NA
clone_size: NA
cdr3_nt: TGTGCCATCAGTGAGCCCCGACAGCCATATGGCTACACCTTC
cdr3_aa: CAISEPRQPYGYTF

j_call: TRBJ2-7
v_call: TRBV6-5
d_call: NA
clone_size: NA
cdr3_nt: TGTGCCAGCAGTTATACAGGGATCGAGCAGTACTTC
cdr3_aa: CASSYTGIEQYF

j_call: TRBJ1-2
v_call: TRBV18
d_call: NA
clone_size: NA
cdr3_nt: TGTGCCAGCTCACCCGGGGGACGCTATGGCTACACCTTC
cdr3_aa: CASSPGGRYGYTF

j_call: TRBJ2-1
v_call: TRBV7-2
d_call: NA
clone_size: NA
cdr3_nt: TGTGCCAGCACCTTATCCCCGGGACTGAGCTACAATGAGCAGTTCTTC
cdr3_aa: CASTLSPGLSYNEQFF

j_call: TRBJ2-7
v_call: TRBV5-5
d_call: NA
clone_size: NA
cdr3_nt: TGTGCCAGCAGCTTGGTCCCCAGTCCCTACGAGCAGTACTTC
cdr3_aa: CASSLVPSPYEQYF

j_call: TRBJ1-1
v_call: TRBV7-6
d_call: NA
clone_size: NA
cdr3_nt: TGTGCCAGCAGCTTCCGACGGAGAGCCGAAGCTTTCTTT
cdr3_aa: CASSFRRRAEAFF

j_call: TRBJ2-7
v_call: TRBV5-1
d_call: TRBD1
clone_size: NA
cdr3_nt: TGCGCCAGCAACTCCGGGACAGGGGGTTACGAGCAGTACTTC
cdr3_aa: CASNSGTGGYEQYF

j_call: TRBJ2-5
v_call: TRBV5-1
d_call: TRBD2
clone_size: NA
cdr3_nt: TGCGCCAGCAGCTTGGGGACTAGCTGGGGGGAGACCCAGTACTTC
cdr3_aa: CASSLGTSWGETQYF

j_call: TRBJ2-7
v_call: TRBV2
d_call: NA
clone_size: NA
cdr3_nt: TGTGCCAGCAGCGGACAGATTATCTACGAGCAGTACTTC
cdr3_aa: CASSGQIIYEQYF

j_call: TRBJ1-1
v_call: TRBV18
d_call: NA
clone_size: NA
cdr3_nt: TGTGCCAGCTCACCAGAGGGGGGGCGGCTGAACACTGAAGCTTTCTTT
cdr3_aa: CASSPEGGRLNTEAFF

j_call: TRBJ2-1
v_call: TRBV13
d_call: TRBD2
clone_size: NA
cdr3_nt: TGTGCCAGCAGCGTTAGCTGGGGGCCGGGACTAGCGGATTACAATGAGCAGTTCTTC
cdr3_aa: CASSVSWGPGLADYNEQFF

j_call: TRBJ2-1
v_call: TRBV7-9
d_call: TRBD2
clone_size: few
cdr3_nt: TGTGCAGGACTAGCGGGGGACTACAATGAGCAGTTCTTC
cdr3_aa: CAGLAGDYNEQFF

j_call: TRBJ2-5
v_call: TRBV30
d_call: TRBD1
clone_size: NA
cdr3_nt: TGTGCCTGGAGTAAGACAGGGACAGGGGTTTGGGAGACCCAGTACTTC
cdr3_aa: CAWSKTGTGVWETQYF

j_call: TRBJ2-3
v_call: TRBV6-5
d_call: NA
clone_size: NA
cdr3_nt: TGTGCCAGCAGGGCTTTCGATACGCAGTATTTT
cdr3_aa: CASRAFDTQYF

j_call: TRBJ2-4
v_call: TRBV19
d_call: NA
clone_size: NA
cdr3_nt: TGTGCCACCTCTAGCTCGGCCAAAAACATTCAGTACTTC
cdr3_aa: CATSSSAKNIQYF

j_call: TRBJ2-6
v_call: TRBV6-1
d_call: NA
clone_size: NA
cdr3_nt: TGTGCCAGCAGTGTAAAAGCCCTCTCTGGGGCCAACGTCCTGACTTTC
cdr3_aa: CASSVKALSGANVLTF

j_call: TRBJ1-6
v_call: TRBV27
d_call: TRBD1
clone_size: NA
cdr3_nt: TGTGCCAGCAGTTCACCGACAGGGTCATTTGGTTCACCCCTCCACTTT
cdr3_aa: CASSSPTGSFGSPLHF

j_call: TRBJ2-7
v_call: TRBV2
d_call: NA
clone_size: NA
cdr3_nt: TGTGCCAGCAGACCACACGAATACGAGCAGTACTTC
cdr3_aa: CASRPHEYEQYF

j_call: TRBJ1-2
v_call: TRBV6-5
d_call: NA
clone_size: NA
cdr3_nt: TGTGCCAGCAGTTACCGAGCTAACTATGGCTACACCTTC
cdr3_aa: CASSYRANYGYTF

j_call: TRBJ1-6
v_call: TRBV2
d_call: TRBD1
clone_size: NA
cdr3_nt: TGTGCCAGCGACCAACAGGGGGCGGGAAATTCACCCCTCCACTTT
cdr3_aa: CASDQQGAGNSPLHF

j_call: TRBJ2-2
v_call: TRBV5-4
d_call: TRBD2
clone_size: NA
cdr3_nt: TGTGCCAGCAGTCGGACAATAGCGGGGGGTCGGAACACCGGGGAGCTGTTTTTT
cdr3_aa: CASSRTIAGGRNTGELFF

j_call: TRBJ2-5
v_call: TRBV24-1
d_call: TRBD1
clone_size: NA
cdr3_nt: TGTGCCACCAGTGACCCGGGACAGGGGGCAGAGACCCAGTACTTC
cdr3_aa: CATSDPGQGAETQYF

j_call: TRBJ1-3
v_call: TRBV15
d_call: NA
clone_size: NA
cdr3_nt: TGTGCCACCAGCAGAGATGGTCTATCTGGAAACACCATATATTTT
cdr3_aa: CATSRDGLSGNTIYF

j_call: TRBJ1-2
v_call: TRBV28
d_call: NA
clone_size: NA
cdr3_nt: TGTGCCAGCAGTTTGGGGGGTGCCTATGGCTACACCTTC
cdr3_aa: CASSLGGAYGYTF

j_call: TRBJ2-5
v_call: TRBV21-1
d_call: NA
clone_size: NA
cdr3_nt: TGTGCCAGTAGACAGGGGGGACAGACCCAGTACTTC
cdr3_aa: CASRQGGQTQYF

j_call: TRBJ1-2
v_call: TRBV28
d_call: TRBD1
clone_size: NA
cdr3_nt: TGTGCCAGCAGACGAGTTGACAGGGGCAGCTACACCTTC
cdr3_aa: CASRRVDRGSYTF

j_call: TRBJ2-1
v_call: TRBV19
d_call: TRBD1
clone_size: NA
cdr3_nt: TGTGCCAGTAGTATCCTGGCCGGGACAGCGTACTACAGGGACCTTAATGAGCAGTTCTTC
cdr3_aa: CASSILAGTAYYRDLNEQFF

j_call: TRBJ1-1
v_call: TRBV28
d_call: NA
clone_size: NA
cdr3_nt: TGTGCCAGCAGTTTCATACAGGGACGGGCCAGAGAAGCTTTCTTT
cdr3_aa: CASSFIQGRAREAFF

j_call: TRBJ1-4
v_call: TRBV2
d_call: NA
clone_size: NA
cdr3_nt: TGTGCCAGCAGTTTTACAGGGAGCGGTGAAAAACTGTTTTTT
cdr3_aa: CASSFTGSGEKLFF

j_call: TRBJ1-1
v_call: TRBV28
d_call: NA
clone_size: NA
cdr3_nt: TGTGCCAGCAGTCTAGAGGGGGAATGGAACACTGAAGCTTTCTTT
cdr3_aa: CASSLEGEWNTEAFF

j_call: TRBJ2-3
v_call: TRBV6-4
d_call: TRBD2
clone_size: NA
cdr3_nt: TGTGCCAGCAGAGGGGACTACACAGATACGCAGTATTTT
cdr3_aa: CASRGDYTDTQYF

j_call: TRBJ2-5
v_call: TRBV2
d_call: NA
clone_size: NA
cdr3_nt: TGTGCCAGCATGCCTGACATCCAAGAGACCCAGTACTTC
cdr3_aa: CASMPDIQETQYF

j_call: TRBJ1-2
v_call: TRBV6-5
d_call: TRBD1
clone_size: NA
cdr3_nt: TGTGCCAGCAGTTACTCGGGACAGGGGGTCGATGGCTACACCTTC
cdr3_aa: CASSYSGQGVDGYTF

j_call: TRBJ1-2
v_call: TRBV4-2
d_call: TRBD1
clone_size: NA
cdr3_nt: TGTGCCAGCAGCCAAGAAAGGATCCGGGACAGGGGACGGGTGGCACTAGGGTATGGCTACACCTTC
cdr3_aa: CASSQERIRDRGRVALGYGYTF

j_call: TRBJ2-1
v_call: TRBV2
d_call: NA
clone_size: once
cdr3_nt: TGTGCCAGCAGTGAACAGAAAAATGAGCAGTTCTTC
cdr3_aa: CASSEQKNEQFF

j_call: TRBJ2-1
v_call: TRBV7-2
d_call: NA
clone_size: NA
cdr3_nt: TGTGCCAGCAGCTTATACACACCCCCCTCCTACAATGAGCAGTTCTTC
cdr3_aa: CASSLYTPPSYNEQFF

j_call: TRBJ1-2
v_call: TRBV7-2
d_call: NA
clone_size: NA
cdr3_nt: TGTGCCAGCAGCTCGATAGCCGGGAGGGCAGGGGTTGGCTACACCTTC
cdr3_aa: CASSSIAGRAGVGYTF

j_call: TRBJ1-5
v_call: TRBV30
d_call: NA
clone_size: NA
cdr3_nt: TGTGCCTGGAGTGATACTCTCCCCGGGGTTAGCAATCAGCCCCAGCATTTT
cdr3_aa: CAWSDTLPGVSNQPQHF

j_call: TRBJ1-6
v_call: TRBV19
d_call: NA
clone_size: NA
cdr3_nt: TGTGCCAGTAGGGGGACTCCTGGAGCACCCCTCCACTTT
cdr3_aa: CASRGTPGAPLHF

j_call: TRBJ2-7
v_call: TRBV19
d_call: TRBD1
clone_size: NA
cdr3_nt: TGTGCCAGTAGTCTAAAGACAGGGGTGTACGAGCAGTACTTC
cdr3_aa: CASSLKTGVYEQYF

j_call: TRBJ2-3
v_call: TRBV6-5
d_call: TRBD2
clone_size: NA
cdr3_nt: TGTGCCACCACGGGACTAGCTTGGGGTGCGCAGTATTTT
cdr3_aa: CATTGLAWGAQYF

j_call: TRBJ1-2
v_call: TRBV2
d_call: TRBD1
clone_size: NA
cdr3_nt: TGTGCCAGCAGTGAAGCATTCAGGGGGCTGGGAGGCTACACCTTC
cdr3_aa: CASSEAFRGLGGYTF

j_call: TRBJ2-1
v_call: TRBV11-2
d_call: TRBD2
clone_size: once
cdr3_nt: TGTGCCAGCAGAACTGGACTAGCGGGGGGATTTAGGCATGAGCAGTTCTTC
cdr3_aa: CASRTGLAGGFRHEQFF

j_call: TRBJ2-5
v_call: TRBV10-3
d_call: TRBD2
clone_size: NA
cdr3_nt: TGTGCCATCAGCCGCACAGGAGTTAGCGGGTTAGATGAAGAGACCCAGTACTTC
cdr3_aa: CAISRTGVSGLDEETQYF

j_call: TRBJ1-5
v_call: TRBV2
d_call: TRBD1
clone_size: NA
cdr3_nt: TGTGCCAGCAGTATCGGGACAGGGACTCAGCCCCAGCATTTT
cdr3_aa: CASSIGTGTQPQHF